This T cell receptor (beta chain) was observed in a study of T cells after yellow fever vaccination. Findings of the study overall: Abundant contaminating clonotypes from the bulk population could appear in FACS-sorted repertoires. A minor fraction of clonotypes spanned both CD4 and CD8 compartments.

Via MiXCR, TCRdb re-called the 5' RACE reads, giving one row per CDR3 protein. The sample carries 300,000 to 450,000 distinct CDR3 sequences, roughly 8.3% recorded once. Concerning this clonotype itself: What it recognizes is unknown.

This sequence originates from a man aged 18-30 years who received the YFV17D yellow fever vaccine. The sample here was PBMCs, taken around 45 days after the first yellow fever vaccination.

DNA of the CDR3: TGCGCCAGCAGCGAGGGATCTGAAGAGACCCAGTACTTC. Translation: CASSEGSEETQYF. The chain employs TRBV5-1 and TRBJ2-5, with D maybe TRBD2 (5 bases). Deletions cut 4 bases from V and 3 bases from J, with 10 bases between. Looked up from germline, CDR1 is SGHRS and CDR2 is YFSETQ. CDR3 length equals 13 residues.